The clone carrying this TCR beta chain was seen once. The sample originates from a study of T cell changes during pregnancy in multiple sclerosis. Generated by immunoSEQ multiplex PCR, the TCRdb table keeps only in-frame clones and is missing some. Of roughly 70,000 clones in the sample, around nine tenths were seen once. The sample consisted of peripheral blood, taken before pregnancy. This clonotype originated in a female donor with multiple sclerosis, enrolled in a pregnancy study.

CDR3 in DNA: TGTGCCAGCAGTGGGGCCACTGGGGCCAACGTCCTGACTTTC. Its protein is CASSGATGANVLTF. This sequence joins TRBV6-5 and TRBJ2-6; a weak D match, TRBD1 (5 bases). The germline V gene encodes CDR1 MNHEY and CDR2 SVGAGI. V was cut by 5 bases and J by 2 bases, with 7 bases left in between. CDR3 size: 14 residues.